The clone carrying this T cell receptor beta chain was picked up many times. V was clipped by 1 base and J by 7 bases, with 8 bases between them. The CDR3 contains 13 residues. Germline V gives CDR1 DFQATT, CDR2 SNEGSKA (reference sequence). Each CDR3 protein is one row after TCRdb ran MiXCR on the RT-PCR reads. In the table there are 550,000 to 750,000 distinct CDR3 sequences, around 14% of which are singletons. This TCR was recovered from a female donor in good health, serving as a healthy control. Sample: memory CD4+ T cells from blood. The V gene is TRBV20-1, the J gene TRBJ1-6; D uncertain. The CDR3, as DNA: TGCAGTGCTAGAGTAGCCAGCAATTCACCCCTCCACTTT. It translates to CSARVASNSPLHF.